The clone carrying this TCR beta chain has a handful of counts. Antigen specificity is unknown. These data originate in a study of T cell responses to AZD1222 COVID-19 vaccine. Whole-study results and caveats: The study sampled repertoires only after the peak T cell response.

V was trimmed by 3 bases and J by 2 bases, leaving 1 base between them. The CDR3 has 11 residues. Germline CDR1 and CDR2: MGHDK and SYGVNS. Libraries were prepared by immunoSEQ multiplex PCR; TCRdb keeps only in-frame clonotypes and omits some of them. The sample carries under 150,000 clones, about 88% recorded once. This TCR was sampled from an adult who received the AZD1222 COVID-19 vaccine. This specimen consisted of peripheral blood, obtained 28 days after the second AZD1222 dose. The genes are TRBV25-1 and TRBJ1-2; D is uncertain. This CDR3 is CASSDNYGYTF. The CDR3 nucleotides are TGTGCCAGCAGTGACAACTATGGCTACACCTTC.